These T cell receptor beta chains were read from a single sample in a study of OX40 agonist ivuxolimab in advanced cancers. Produced via immunoSEQ multiplex PCR; TCRdb's table is partial and in-frame only. Of around 78,000 clones listed, 87% are singletons. The starting material was CD4+ or CD8+ T cells sorted from blood, obtained in a trial of the OX40 agonist ivuxolimab. These receptors were collected from an adult with an advanced solid tumor such as melanoma, head and neck, liver or kidney cancer. Both conserved end residues are part of each CDR3. The order of the fields is D gene, J gene, V gene, CDR3 protein. A D gene is named only where the DNA matches it firmly.

d_call: NA; j_call: TRBJ1-2; v_call: TRBV5-4; cdr3_aa: CASSLAAGGRGYTF
d_call: NA; j_call: TRBJ2-5; v_call: TRBV6-5; cdr3_aa: CASSYRAESGQETQYF
d_call: NA; j_call: TRBJ1-3; v_call: TRBV12-5; cdr3_aa: CASGLRRQASSGNTIYF
d_call: NA; j_call: TRBJ1-4; v_call: TRBV6-1; cdr3_aa: CASSVSGPLWEKLFF
d_call: TRBD2; j_call: TRBJ2-2; v_call: TRBV29-1; cdr3_aa: CSVVPSGRDKLFF
d_call: NA; j_call: TRBJ2-1; v_call: TRBV29-1; cdr3_aa: CSVGASRGNEQFF
d_call: TRBD2; j_call: TRBJ2-5; v_call: TRBV2; cdr3_aa: CASRRASGNQETQYF
d_call: TRBD1; j_call: TRBJ2-5; v_call: TRBV4-1; cdr3_aa: CASSQGAGTEQETQYF
d_call: TRBD2; j_call: TRBJ2-7; v_call: TRBV5-6; cdr3_aa: CASSLLAGDEQYF
d_call: NA; j_call: TRBJ1-1; v_call: TRBV5-1; cdr3_aa: CASSTRRGETEAFF
d_call: NA; j_call: TRBJ2-1; v_call: TRBV5-4; cdr3_aa: CASSFQGGNEQFF
d_call: NA; j_call: TRBJ2-1; v_call: TRBV21-1; cdr3_aa: CASSSRRDNEQFF
d_call: NA; j_call: TRBJ2-5; v_call: TRBV10-2; cdr3_aa: CASRNTGSQETQYF
d_call: NA; j_call: TRBJ2-5; v_call: TRBV5-8; cdr3_aa: CASSLSRRGQTQYF
d_call: TRBD1; j_call: TRBJ2-1; v_call: TRBV18; cdr3_aa: CASSPLPGQGNEQFF
d_call: NA; j_call: TRBJ2-7; v_call: TRBV7-5; cdr3_aa: CVRSLVSLAKRYEQYF
d_call: NA; j_call: TRBJ2-1; v_call: TRBV7-2; cdr3_aa: CASSYQSSWTENEQFF
d_call: TRBD1; j_call: TRBJ1-1; v_call: TRBV7-3; cdr3_aa: CASSSQGWGTEAFF
d_call: NA; j_call: TRBJ1-1; v_call: TRBV27; cdr3_aa: CASSFNVAGEAFF
d_call: NA; j_call: TRBJ2-7; v_call: TRBV6-5; cdr3_aa: CASSRSRMAAYEQYF
d_call: TRBD1; j_call: TRBJ1-4; v_call: TRBV13; cdr3_aa: CASSLSGTGNEKLFF
d_call: TRBD1; j_call: TRBJ1-2; v_call: TRBV5-6; cdr3_aa: CASSLVQGAGYGYTF
d_call: NA; j_call: TRBJ1-2; v_call: TRBV11-2; cdr3_aa: CASSLTYGYTF
d_call: NA; j_call: TRBJ2-1; v_call: TRBV9; cdr3_aa: CASSVDRYSYNEQFF
d_call: TRBD1; j_call: TRBJ2-6; v_call: TRBV18; cdr3_aa: CASSKGGDGANVLTF
d_call: NA; j_call: TRBJ2-1; v_call: TRBV27; cdr3_aa: CASSPPGGYWNEQFF
d_call: NA; j_call: TRBJ1-2; v_call: TRBV18; cdr3_aa: CASSPPVREVLYGYTF